A single sample is the source of the 28 T cell receptor beta chains below, sequenced in a study of breast tumors, draining lymph nodes, adjacent tissues. In TCRdb, the multiplex PCR reads were re-called with MiXCR into one record per CDR3 protein. This table holds approximately 140,000 distinct CDR3 sequences, approximately 30% found once. Samples came from axillary lymph nodes draining the breast cancer. Sequencing input: axillary lymph node tissue. Receptors originate from a female donor with breast cancer. Some clones in this sample may be carry-over from other donors' samples.

This clonotype was seen repeatedly, ten times or more. V and J are TRBV12-3 or TRBV12-4 and TRBJ2-3, with 7 bases aligning to TRBD1. The J segment lost 2 bases and the V segment lost 5 bases, leaving 4 bases of the junction unmatched. The CDR3 sequence is 14 residues long. CDR3 sequence: CASSLGQNTDTQYF. CDR3 nucleotides: TGTGCCAGCAGTCTGGGACAGAACACAGATACGCAGTATTTT.

This clonotype showed up many times. This rearrangement joins TRBV12-3 or TRBV12-4 to TRBJ2-7; D is uncertain. The ends were cut back, 3 bases at V and 5 bases at J, with 14 bases in the middle. This CDR3 is built from 14 residues. In DNA, the CDR3 is TGTGCCAGCAGTTTCCGGACCGGGTATGACGAGCAGTACTTC. Its translation is CASSFRTGYDEQYF.

Comments on this clonotype: Because the CDR3 is missing its conserved closing phenylalanine or tryptophan, this is likely a read error. V gene TRBV20-1 combines with J gene TRBJ2-3; D perhaps matches TRBD1 (5 bases). From germline, CDR1 is DFQATT and CDR2 SNEGSKA (reference sequence). The V end was cut by 8 bases, the J end by 3 bases, with 18 bases between. CDR3 length equals 14 residues. The CDR3 coding sequence is TGCAGTTACTCACACAGAGCAGGGACAGATACGCAGTATTTG. Protein: CSYSHRAGTDTQYL.

This clonotype was counted at least ten times. The chain couples TRBV5-1 to TRBJ1-6; 10 nucleotides align to TRBD1. The length of the CDR3 is 16 residues. J lost 7 bases, V lost 4 bases, and 8 bases had no gene match. The germline CDR1 and CDR2 sequences are SGHRS and YFSETQ. CDR3 amino acids: CASSTGTGATNSPLHF. CDR3 DNA: TGCGCCAGCAGCACTGGGACAGGGGCGACGAATTCACCCCTCCACTTT.

This chain joins TRBV20-1 and TRBJ1-2; the D gene is possibly TRBD1 (5 bases). Deletions cut 0 bases from V and 4 bases from J, with 6 bases between. CDR1 and CDR2 (germline): DFQATT, SNEGSKA (reference sequence). The CDR3 sequence is 12 residues long. CDR3 sequence reads: CSARDGGYGYTF. CDR3 DNA sequence: TGCAGTGCTAGAGATGGGGGCTATGGCTACACCTTC.

Written as DNA, the CDR3 is TGCGCCAGCAGCCTTCGACAGGGGCACTACGAGCAGTACTTC. Residues: CASSLRQGHYEQYF. The chain carries TRBV4-1 and TRBJ2-7; 8 nucleotides align to TRBD1. Germline CDR1 reads MGHRA; CDR2 reads YSYEKL. This CDR3 region has 14 residues. The trim removed 4 bases at V and 3 bases at J, leaving 5 bases unmatched.

This clonotype was observed many times. J is TRBJ2-7 and V is TRBV6-2 or TRBV6-3; TRBD2 matches at 8 bases. CDR1 and CDR2 (germline): MNHEY, SVGEGT. V was pared by 8 bases and J by 1 base, with 13 bases of the junction left unmatched. The CDR3 contains 16 residues. The CDR3 DNA is TGTGCCAGCCGTGACGTAGCGGGGTCGATGTCCTACGAGCAGTACTTC. Translation: CASRDVAGSMSYEQYF.

This clonotype ranks as medium-sized. The rearrangement joins TRBV29-1 to TRBJ1-3, with D possibly being TRBD1 (6 bases). V was cut by 4 bases and J by 4 bases, with 14 bases left in between. Germline V gene data show CDR1 as SQVTM and CDR2 as ANQGSEA. The CDR3 is 14 amino acids. The DNA for the CDR3 is TGCAGCGTTGTGGGGGGCAGGGAAGGAAACACCATATATTTT. Its protein product is CSVVGGREGNTIYF. Complete variable domain (other parts from reference TRBV29-1 and TRBJ1-3): SAVISQKPSRDICQRGTSLTIQCQVDSQVTMMFWYRQQPGQSLTLIATANQGSEATYESGFVIDKFPISRPNLTFSTLTVSNMSPEDSSIYLCSVVGGREGNTIYFGEGSWLTVV.

This clonotype has a count of ten or more. This rearrangement joins TRBV5-1 to TRBJ1-3; no clear D gene. The CDR3 has 14 amino acids. V lost 2 bases and J lost 0, with 6 bases in between. CDR1 and CDR2 (germline): SGHRS, YFSETQ. The CDR3 sequence is CASSLGSSGNTIYF. CDR3 bases: TGCGCCAGCAGCTTAGGCAGCTCTGGAAACACCATATATTTT.

The sample holds many counts of this clonotype. A much larger clone lies one base from this, so it may be a read error. The V gene is TRBV20-1, the J gene TRBJ2-3; possibly TRBD2 for D (5 bases). CDR3 length: 15 residues. CDR1 and CDR2 from the germline V gene are DFQATT and SNEGSKA (reference sequence). With 6 bases removed from V and 1 base from J, the gap between germline ends came to 17 bases. The CDR3 region has the DNA TGCAGTGCCCGATGCACCTCCGGGGGCACAGATACGCAGTATTTT. Protein: CSARCTSGGTDTQYF.

At least ten counts were recorded for this clonotype. This chain joins TRBV9 and TRBJ2-2, with D possibly being TRBD1 or TRBD2 (5 bases each). Germline V CDR1 and CDR2: SGDLS, YYNGEE. This CDR3 has 15 residues. The V and J ends lost 0 bases and 1 base respectively, with 7 bases between them. The CDR3 DNA reads TGTGCCAGCAGCGTAGGGGACGTGAACACCGGGGAGCTGTTTTTT. This codes for CASSVGDVNTGELFF.

The table lists this clonotype with many counts. J is TRBJ2-4 and V is TRBV29-1, with a tentative D call TRBD1 (6 bases). The V gene's germline CDR1 is SQVTM and CDR2 ANQGSEA. V was pared by 7 bases and J by 7 bases, with 14 bases between. This CDR3 is 12 amino acids long. The CDR3 loop is CSGEGQDNIQYF. CDR3 bases: TGCAGCGGAGAGGGACAAGACAACATTCAGTACTTC.

This clonotype was recorded once. This sequence joins TRBV2 and TRBJ1-5; D gene uncertain. Germline V gene lookup returns CDR1 SNHLY and CDR2 FYNNEI. The V end was cut by 3 bases, the J end by 11 bases, with 14 bases between. The CDR3 runs to 13 residues. The CDR3, as DNA: TGTGCCAGCAGTGAGCGAAGGCAAGAGACCCAGCATTTT. This gives the protein CASSERRQETQHF.

Turning to this clonotype: A much larger clone differs by one base, so this may be a read error. V and J are TRBV27 and TRBJ2-5; D gene uncertain. V dropped 0 bases and J dropped 9 bases, with 17 bases sitting between them. Germline V CDR1 and CDR2: MNHEY, SMNVEV (reference sequence). This CDR3 is built from 15 residues. This CDR3 reads CASSLSRRIGEAQYF. DNA for the CDR3: TGTGCCAGCAGTTTATCGAGGCGGATCGGTGAGGCCCAGTACTTC.

The chain links TRBV12-3 or TRBV12-4 to TRBJ1-2; D is perhaps TRBD1 (6 bases). Trimming shortened V by 5 bases and J by 4 bases, and 11 bases separated the two germline ends. The CDR3 is 13 amino acids. In DNA, the CDR3 is TGTGCCAGCAGTAGCACAGGGTCCTATGGCTACACCTTC. This translates into CASSSTGSYGYTF.

This CDR3 is CASSPALAGNTIYF. In nucleotides, the CDR3 is TGTGCCAGCAGCCCGGCACTAGCTGGAAACACCATATATTTT. The chain is built from TRBV5-4 and TRBJ1-3; the D is unclear. The V gene's germline CDR1 is SGHNT and CDR2 YYREEE (reference sequence). Trimming removed 4 bases at V and 2 bases at J, with 10 bases between. The CDR3 has 14 amino acids.

This clonotype showed up many times. The chain couples TRBV6-1 to TRBJ1-2; D not resolved. Between the trimmed V and J ends, which lost 6 bases and 6 bases, there was a span of 14 bases. The CDR3 covers 13 residues. CDR1 and CDR2 from the germline V gene are MNHNS and SASEGT. The CDR3 protein is CASRTLQIHGYTF. The CDR3 region has the DNA TGTGCCAGCAGGACGTTACAGATCCATGGCTACACCTTC.

The V call is TRBV20-1, the J call TRBJ2-7, with TRBD2 as a possible D gene (5 bases). Trimming left V 2 bases short and J 7 bases short, with 12 bases between. CDR1 and CDR2 (germline): DFQATT, SNEGSKA (reference sequence). The length of the CDR3 is 12 residues. In DNA form, the CDR3 reads TGCAGTGCTAGACGGACTCAGGTTGAGCAGTACTTC. Its translation is CSARRTQVEQYF.

This clonotype has a count of ten or more. The CDR3 nucleotides read TGTGCTAGTGGTTTGGGGCAGGAAAAACTGTTTTTT. Encoded protein: CASGLGQEKLFF. The chain recombines TRBV12-5 with TRBJ1-4; unclear D gene. The V gene lost 1 base and the J gene lost 8 bases, with 5 bases spanning the gap. This CDR3 comprises 12 residues. The germline gives CDR1 LGHNT, CDR2 FRNRAP.

The rearrangement joins TRBV20-1 to TRBJ2-7; 8 bases are shared with TRBD2. This CDR3 is built from 13 residues. The germline CDR1 and CDR2 sequences are DFQATT and SNEGSKA (reference sequence). V was clipped by 3 bases and J by 7 bases; unmatched bases: 8. The DNA of the CDR3 is TGCAGTGCTAGTTACGGGGGGGCCTTAGAGCAGTACTTC. Translation: CSASYGGALEQYF.

This clonotype was seen ten or more times. V and J are TRBV5-8 and TRBJ2-2, with unresolved D. Germline V gives CDR1 SGHTS, CDR2 YDEGEE. The CDR3 has 13 residues. Trimming removed 4 bases at V and 2 bases at J, with 6 bases between. CDR3 DNA: TGTGCCAGCAGCAATGACAACACCGGGGAGCTGTTTTTT. This translates into CASSNDNTGELFF.

A remark on this clonotype: The CDR3 does not end in the conserved phenylalanine or tryptophan, so this is likely a read error. The rearrangement uses TRBV9 and TRBJ2-2; D possibly uses TRBD1 or TRBD2 (5 bases each). CDR3 length equals 15 residues. Germline V lookup: CDR1 SGDLS, CDR2 YYNGEE. V was pared by 3 bases and J by 3 bases, with 12 bases between. The CDR3 sequence is CASSGTGLDTGELFC. CDR3 coding DNA: TGTGCCAGCAGCGGTACGGGGCTGGACACCGGGGAGCTGTTTTGT.

This clonotype has ten or more counts. The gene calls are TRBV7-2 and TRBJ2-5; D gene ambiguous. With the DNA end fitting TRBJ2-3 better, the J assignment may be wrong. Germline lookup yields CDR1 SGHTA and CDR2 FQGNSA. The CDR3 runs 12 residues. CDR3 coding DNA: TGTGCCAGCAGCATAGACGGAGATACGCAGTATTTT. Translation: CASSIDGDTQYF.

In its sample, this clonotype was seen many times. The rearrangement joins TRBV6-5 to TRBJ1-3; the D gene is possibly TRBD1 (5 bases). Germline loops: CDR1 MNHEY, CDR2 SVGAGI. CDR3 size: 16 residues. Deletions cut 2 bases from V and 0 bases from J, with 11 bases between. CDR3 DNA sequence: TGTGCCAGCAGTTACCTGGGGCCCCACTCTGGAAACACCATATATTTT. Its translation: CASSYLGPHSGNTIYF.

In its sample, this clonotype was seen many times. This rearrangement joins TRBV5-1 to TRBJ1-3; D is possibly TRBD1 (6 bases). V dropped 0 bases and J dropped 8 bases, with 12 bases sitting between them. Germline V CDR1 and CDR2: SGHRS, YFSETQ. The CDR3 totals 14 residues. The CDR3 bases are TGCGCCAGCAGCTTGGGGGGGCTTTTTGACACCATATATTTT. Translated, it gives CASSLGGLFDTIYF.

V is TRBV29-1 and J is TRBJ2-3; 11 positions match TRBD2. V dropped 6 bases and J dropped 0; count of bases not matched to a gene: 8. The CDR3 covers 16 residues. The germline V gene encodes CDR1 SQVTM and CDR2 ANQGSEA. The DNA of the CDR3 is TGCAGCGTAGATGAGCTAGCGGGGGGAAGCACAGATACGCAGTATTTT. It yields the protein CSVDELAGGSTDTQYF.

This chain connects TRBV11-2 to TRBJ1-2; no reliable D call. The CDR3 runs to 13 residues. The V end lost 6 bases, the J end lost 8 bases, and 16 bases lay between the germline ends. In germline, CDR1 is SGHAT, CDR2 FQNNGV. CDR3 nucleotides: TGTGCCAGCAGATCGCCCGGAGGTTTCGGCTACACCTTC. Encoded protein: CASRSPGGFGYTF.

On this clonotype: Since a much larger clone is just one base distant, this may be a read error. The rearrangement links TRBV6-6 to TRBJ2-1, with a possible D match to TRBD1 (6 bases). The CDR3 contains 10 residues. The germline V gene has CDR1 MNHNY and CDR2 SVGAGI (reference sequence). CDR3 in amino acids: CASRQVAAAF. The CDR3 DNA reads as TGTGCCAGCCGACAGGTAGCAGCGGCTTTC.